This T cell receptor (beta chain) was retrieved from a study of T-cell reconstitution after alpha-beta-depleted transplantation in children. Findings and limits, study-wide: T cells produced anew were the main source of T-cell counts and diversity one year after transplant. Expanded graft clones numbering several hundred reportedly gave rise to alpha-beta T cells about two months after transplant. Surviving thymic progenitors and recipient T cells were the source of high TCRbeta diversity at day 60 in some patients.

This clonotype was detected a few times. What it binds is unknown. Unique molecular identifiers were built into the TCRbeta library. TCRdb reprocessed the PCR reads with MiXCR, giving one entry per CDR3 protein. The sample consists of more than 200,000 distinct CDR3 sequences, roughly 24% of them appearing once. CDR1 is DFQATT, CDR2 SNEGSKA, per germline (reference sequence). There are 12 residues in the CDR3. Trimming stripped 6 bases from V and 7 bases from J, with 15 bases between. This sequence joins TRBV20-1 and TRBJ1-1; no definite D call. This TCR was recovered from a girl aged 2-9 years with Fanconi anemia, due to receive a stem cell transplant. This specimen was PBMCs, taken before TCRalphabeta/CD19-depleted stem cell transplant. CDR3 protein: CSAVLGAIEAFF. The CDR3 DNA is TGCAGTGCAGTACTGGGAGCCATTGAAGCTTTCTTT.